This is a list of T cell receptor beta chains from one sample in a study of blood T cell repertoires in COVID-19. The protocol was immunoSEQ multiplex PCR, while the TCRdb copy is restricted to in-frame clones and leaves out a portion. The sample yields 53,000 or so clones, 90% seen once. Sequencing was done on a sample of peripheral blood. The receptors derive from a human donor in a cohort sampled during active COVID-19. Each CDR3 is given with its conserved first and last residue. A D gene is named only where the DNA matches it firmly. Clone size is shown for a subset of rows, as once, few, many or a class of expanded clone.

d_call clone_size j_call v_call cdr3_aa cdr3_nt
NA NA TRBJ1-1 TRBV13 CASSFRGRSTEAFF TGTGCCAGCAGCTTCCGGGGGAGGAGCACTGAAGCTTTCTTT
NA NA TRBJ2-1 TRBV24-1 CATSGPTDYNEQFF TGTGCCACCAGTGGACCTACAGATTACAATGAGCAGTTCTTC
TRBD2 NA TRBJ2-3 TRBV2 CASNPSGTADTQYF TGTGCCAGCAATCCTAGCGGGACCGCAGATACGCAGTATTTT
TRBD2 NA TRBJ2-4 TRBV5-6 CASSLRLAGGAYIQYF TGTGCCAGCAGCTTGCGTCTAGCGGGAGGAGCTTACATTCAGTACTTC
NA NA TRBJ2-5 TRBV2 CASSPREEREETQYF TGTGCCAGCAGTCCCCGTGAAGAGAGGGAAGAGACCCAGTACTTC
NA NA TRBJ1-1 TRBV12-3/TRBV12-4 CASNLGGTTEAFF TGTGCCAGCAACCTGGGGGGGACCACTGAAGCTTTCTTT
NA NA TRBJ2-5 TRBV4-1 CASSQVGKQGGETQYF TGCGCCAGCAGCCAAGTAGGAAAACAGGGCGGGGAGACCCAGTACTTC
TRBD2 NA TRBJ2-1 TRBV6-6 CASSYPEAGGPDEQFF TGTGCCAGCAGTTACCCAGAAGCGGGAGGGCCGGATGAGCAGTTCTTC
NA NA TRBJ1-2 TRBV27 CASSFRYTNYGYTF TGTGCCAGCAGTTTTCGGTATACTAACTATGGCTACACCTTC
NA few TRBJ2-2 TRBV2 CASSDGWAGELFF TGTGCCAGCAGCGACGGGTGGGCCGGGGAGCTGTTTTTT
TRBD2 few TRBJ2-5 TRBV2 CASSGTSGRETQYF TGTGCCAGCAGTGGGACTAGCGGGAGAGAGACCCAGTACTTC
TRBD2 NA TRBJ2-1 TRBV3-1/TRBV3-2 CASSQGSGAYNEQFF TGTGCCAGCAGCCAGGGAAGCGGGGCCTACAATGAGCAGTTCTTC
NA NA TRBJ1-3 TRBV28 CATRAGDPGNTIYF TGTGCCACCCGAGCGGGGGATCCTGGAAACACCATATATTTT
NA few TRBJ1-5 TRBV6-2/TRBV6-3 CASSLETVSNQPQHF TGTGCCAGCAGTTTAGAGACAGTGAGCAATCAGCCCCAGCATTTT
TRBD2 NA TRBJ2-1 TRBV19 CASIRTSGTSNNEQFF TGTGCCAGTATACGGACTAGCGGGACGTCTAACAATGAGCAGTTCTTC
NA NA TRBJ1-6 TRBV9 CASSKGLSSYNSPLHF TGTGCCAGCAGCAAGGGGTTGAGCTCCTATAATTCACCCCTCCACTTT
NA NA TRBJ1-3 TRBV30 CAWTVGNTIYF TGTGCCTGGACAGTAGGAAACACCATATATTTT
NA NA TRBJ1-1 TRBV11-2 CASSSFPPGIYTEAFF TGTGCCAGCAGCTCTTTCCCCCCAGGGATCTACACTGAAGCTTTCTTT
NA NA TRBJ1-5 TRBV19 CASGEKREPQHF TGTGCCAGTGGGGAGAAGAGAGAGCCCCAGCATTTT
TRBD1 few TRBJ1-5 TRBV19 CASSVTGEHQPQHF TGTGCCAGTAGTGTGACAGGGGAGCATCAGCCCCAGCATTTT
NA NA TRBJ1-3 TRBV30 CAWNQGSSGNTIYF TGTGCCTGGAATCAGGGGAGCTCTGGAAACACCATATATTTT
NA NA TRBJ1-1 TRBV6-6 CASSQGGAEAFF TGTGCCAGCAGTCAGGGAGGGGCTGAAGCTTTCTTT
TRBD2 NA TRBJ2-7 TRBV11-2 CASSPNLLAGGSYEQYF TGTGCCAGCAGCCCTAACCTCCTAGCGGGGGGTTCCTACGAGCAGTACTTC
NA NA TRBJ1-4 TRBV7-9 CASSLGADSLATNEKLFF TGTGCCAGCAGCTTAGGGGCGGACAGTTTAGCAACTAATGAAAAACTGTTTTTT
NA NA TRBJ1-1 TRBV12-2 CASRSNRGAPPDTEAFF TGTGCAAGTCGCTCGAACAGGGGGGCGCCTCCCGACACTGAAGCTTTCTTT
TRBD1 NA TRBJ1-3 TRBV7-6 CASSPRQGAQLSGNTIYF TGTGCCAGCAGCCCGAGACAGGGGGCACAACTTTCTGGAAACACCATATATTTT
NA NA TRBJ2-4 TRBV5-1 CASKLGGLASLAKNIQYF TGCGCCAGCAAATTGGGGGGTTTGGCGTCCCTAGCCAAAAACATTCAGTACTTC
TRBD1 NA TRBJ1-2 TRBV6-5 CASRSGGSNYGYTF TGTGCCAGCAGGTCAGGGGGAAGTAACTATGGCTACACCTTC
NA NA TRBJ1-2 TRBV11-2 CASSLDITAKGYTF TGTGCCAGCAGCTTAGATATAACCGCGAAGGGCTACACCTTC
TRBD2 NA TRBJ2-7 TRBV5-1 CASRILAGDSHEQYF TGCGCCAGCAGAATTCTAGCGGGAGATTCCCACGAGCAGTACTTC
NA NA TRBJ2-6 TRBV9 CASSVTVAGANVLTF TGTGCCAGCAGCGTCACGGTGGCTGGGGCCAACGTCCTGACTTTC
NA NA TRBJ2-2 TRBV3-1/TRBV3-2 CASSQDSSTGELFF TGTGCCAGCAGCCAAGATTCTAGCACCGGGGAGCTGTTTTTT
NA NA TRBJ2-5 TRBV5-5 CASSLGGAPAQYF TGTGCCAGCAGCTTAGGCGGTGCGCCGGCCCAGTACTTC
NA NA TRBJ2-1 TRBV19 CASSIRGTSSYNEQFF TGTGCCAGTAGTATTAGGGGGACAAGCTCCTACAATGAGCAGTTCTTC
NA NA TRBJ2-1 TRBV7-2 CASSSTRVEQFF TGTGCCAGCAGCTCTACGCGGGTTGAGCAGTTCTTC
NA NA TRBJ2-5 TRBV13 CASSRDGDSDQETQYF TGTGCCAGCAGCAGAGACGGGGACTCCGACCAAGAGACCCAGTACTTC
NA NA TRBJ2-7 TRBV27 CASSPNSYEQYF TGTGCCAGCAGCCCTAACTCCTACGAGCAGTACTTC
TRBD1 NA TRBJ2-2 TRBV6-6 CATITGTGNTGELFF TGTGCCACCATAACCGGGACAGGGAACACCGGGGAGCTGTTTTTT
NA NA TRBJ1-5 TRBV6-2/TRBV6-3 CASSHPISGQPQHF TGTGCCAGCAGTCACCCAATAAGCGGCCAGCCCCAGCATTTT
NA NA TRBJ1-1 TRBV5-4 CASSFGRVGAEAFF TGTGCCAGCAGCTTCGGGAGAGTGGGCGCTGAAGCTTTCTTT
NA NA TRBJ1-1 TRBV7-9 CASSRKGLTTVEAFF TGTGCCAGCAGCCGGAAAGGCCTTACTACCGTAGAAGCTTTCTTT